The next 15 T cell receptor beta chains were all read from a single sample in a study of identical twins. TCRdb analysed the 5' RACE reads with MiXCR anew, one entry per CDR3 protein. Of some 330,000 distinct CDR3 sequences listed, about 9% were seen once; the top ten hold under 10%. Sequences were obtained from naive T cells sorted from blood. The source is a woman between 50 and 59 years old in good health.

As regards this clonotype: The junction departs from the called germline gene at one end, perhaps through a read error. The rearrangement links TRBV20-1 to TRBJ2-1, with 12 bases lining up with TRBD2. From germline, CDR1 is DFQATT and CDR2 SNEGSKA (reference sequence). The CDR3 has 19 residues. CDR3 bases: TGCTGTGCTAGAGGTCTCGGGACTAGCGGGCTGAGCTCCTACAATGAGCAGTTCTTC. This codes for CCARGLGTSGLSSYNEQFF.

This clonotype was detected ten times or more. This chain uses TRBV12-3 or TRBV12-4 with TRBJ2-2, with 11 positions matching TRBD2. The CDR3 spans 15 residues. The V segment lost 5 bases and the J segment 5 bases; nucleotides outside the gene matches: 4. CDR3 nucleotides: TGTGCCAGCAGTCCCAGGACTAGCGGGACCGGGGAGCTGTTTTTT. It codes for CASSPRTSGTGELFF.

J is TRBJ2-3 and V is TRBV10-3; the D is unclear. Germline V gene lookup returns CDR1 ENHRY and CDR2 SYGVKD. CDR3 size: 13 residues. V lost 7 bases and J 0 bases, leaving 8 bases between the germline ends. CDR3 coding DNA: TGTGCCATCACCTTAGACAGCACAGATACGCAGTATTTT. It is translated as CAITLDSTDTQYF.

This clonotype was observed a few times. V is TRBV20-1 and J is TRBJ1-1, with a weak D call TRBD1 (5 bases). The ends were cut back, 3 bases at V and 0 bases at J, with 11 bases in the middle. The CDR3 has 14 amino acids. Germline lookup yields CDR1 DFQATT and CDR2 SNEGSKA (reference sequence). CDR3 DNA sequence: TGCAGTGCTAGGGGGCCTAGGATGAACACTGAAGCTTTCTTT. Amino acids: CSARGPRMNTEAFF.

CDR3 protein: CATSSGSYNEQFF. The CDR3 DNA sequence: TGTGCCACCAGTAGCGGGAGCTACAATGAGCAGTTCTTC. The chain couples TRBV24-1 to TRBJ2-1, with 8 bases aligning to TRBD2. There are 13 residues in the CDR3. After removal of 6 bases from V and 3 bases from J, the junction contained 0 bases not matched to a gene. CDR1 is KGHDR and CDR2 is SFDVKD in the germline V gene.

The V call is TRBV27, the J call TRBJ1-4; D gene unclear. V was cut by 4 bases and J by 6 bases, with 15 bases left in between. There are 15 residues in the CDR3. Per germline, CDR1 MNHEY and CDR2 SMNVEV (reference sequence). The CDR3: CASSSGGARDEKLFF. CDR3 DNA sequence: TGTGCCAGCAGTTCCGGTGGCGCCCGGGATGAAAAACTGTTTTTT.

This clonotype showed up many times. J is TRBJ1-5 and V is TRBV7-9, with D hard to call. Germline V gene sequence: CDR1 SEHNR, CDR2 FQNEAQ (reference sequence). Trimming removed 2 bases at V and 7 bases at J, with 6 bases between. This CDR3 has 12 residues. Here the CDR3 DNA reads TGTGCCAGCAGCTTACAGAACCAGCCCCAGCATTTT. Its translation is CASSLQNQPQHF.

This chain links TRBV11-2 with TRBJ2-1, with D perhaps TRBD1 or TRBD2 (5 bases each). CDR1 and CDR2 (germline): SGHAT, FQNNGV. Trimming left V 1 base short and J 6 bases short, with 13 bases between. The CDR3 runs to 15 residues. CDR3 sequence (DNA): TGTGCCAGCAGCTTAGCTGGGGACCCGACCAATGAGCAGTTCTTC. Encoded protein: CASSLAGDPTNEQFF.

The CDR3 protein is CATSGQDLYEQYF. CDR3 nucleotides: TGTGCCACCAGTGGGCAGGACCTTTACGAGCAGTACTTC. V usage is TRBV24-1 and J usage is TRBJ2-7; D unclear. Trimming cost V 5 bases and J 4 bases, with 11 bases left between them. There are 13 residues in the CDR3. Per the germline V gene, CDR1 is KGHDR and CDR2 is SFDVKD.

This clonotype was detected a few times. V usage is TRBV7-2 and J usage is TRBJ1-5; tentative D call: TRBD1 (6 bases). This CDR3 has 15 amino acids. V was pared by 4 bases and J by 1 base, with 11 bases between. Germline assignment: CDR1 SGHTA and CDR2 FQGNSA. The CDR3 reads CASSSRDISNQPQHF. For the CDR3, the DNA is TGTGCCAGCAGCTCCCGGGACATAAGCAATCAGCCCCAGCATTTT.

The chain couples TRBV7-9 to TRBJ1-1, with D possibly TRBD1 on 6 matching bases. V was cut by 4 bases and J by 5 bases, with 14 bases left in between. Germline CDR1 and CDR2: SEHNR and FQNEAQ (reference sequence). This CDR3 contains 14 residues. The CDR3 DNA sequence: TGTGCCAGCAGCTCCCAGGGGTCTTTGACTGAAGCTTTCTTT. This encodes CASSSQGSLTEAFF.

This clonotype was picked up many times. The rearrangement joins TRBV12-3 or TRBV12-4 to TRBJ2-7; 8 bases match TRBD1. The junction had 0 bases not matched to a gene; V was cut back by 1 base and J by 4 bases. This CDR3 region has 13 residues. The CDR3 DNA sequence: TGTGCCAGCAGTTTAGGGACAGGGTACGAGCAGTACGTC. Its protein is CASSLGTGYEQYV.

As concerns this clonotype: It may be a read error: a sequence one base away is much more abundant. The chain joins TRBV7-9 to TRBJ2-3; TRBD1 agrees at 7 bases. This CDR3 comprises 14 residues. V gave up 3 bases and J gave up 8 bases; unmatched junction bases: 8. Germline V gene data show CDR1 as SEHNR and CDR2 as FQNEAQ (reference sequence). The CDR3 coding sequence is TGTGCCAGCAGCTTCCGACAGGGATCGGGTACGCAGTATTTT. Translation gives CASSFRQGSGTQYF. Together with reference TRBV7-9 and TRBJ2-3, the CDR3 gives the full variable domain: DTGVSQNPRHKITKRGQNVTFRCDPISEHNRLYWYRQTLGQGPEFLTYFQNEAQLEKSRLLSDRFSAERPKGSFSTLEIQRTEQGDSAMYLCASSFRQGSGTQYFGPGTRLTVL.

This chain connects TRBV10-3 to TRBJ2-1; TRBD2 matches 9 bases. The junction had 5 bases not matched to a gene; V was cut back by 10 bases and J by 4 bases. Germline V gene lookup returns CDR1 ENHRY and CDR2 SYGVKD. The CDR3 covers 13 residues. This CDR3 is CASTSGFYNEQFF. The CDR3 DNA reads TGTGCCAGTACTAGCGGGTTTTACAATGAGCAGTTCTTC.

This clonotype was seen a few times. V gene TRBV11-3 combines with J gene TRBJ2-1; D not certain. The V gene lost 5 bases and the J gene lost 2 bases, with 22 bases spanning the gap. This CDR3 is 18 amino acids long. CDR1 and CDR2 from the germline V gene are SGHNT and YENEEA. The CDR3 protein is CASSQQPRLIGTYNEQFF. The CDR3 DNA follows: TGTGCCAGCAGCCAACAACCGCGTTTAATTGGGACCTACAATGAGCAGTTCTTC.